Listed here are 5 T cell receptor beta chains from one sample, sequenced in a study of regulatory T cells in long-lasting Graves disease. Libraries of TCR beta came from iRepertoire HTBI primers plus Arm-PCR of CDR3 regions. TCRdb fed the multiplex PCR reads into MiXCR, producing one record per CDR3 protein. In the table there are 450,000 to 700,000 distinct CDR3 sequences, roughly 12% of which are singletons. The time point here: newly diagnosed GD, antithyroid drugs for less than 3 months. Scientists built the TCR library using RNA that was extracted from PBMCs. These sequences were also reported in another study, on T cells in Graves' hyperthyroidism and ophthalmopathy.

Sequencing used peripheral blood mononuclear cells (PBMCs), obtained at new diagnosis, from a patient treated with antithyroid drugs. These receptors were taken from a man aged 25-45 years with Graves disease.

This clonotype was observed many times. V is TRBV7-2 and J is TRBJ2-5; tentative D call: TRBD1 (8 bases). Germline CDR1 reads SGHTA; CDR2 reads FQGNSA. The V gene lost 6 bases and the J gene lost 5 bases, with 16 bases spanning the gap. The CDR3 loop spans 14 amino acids. The CDR3 DNA follows: TGTGCCAGCAGGCTAACAGGGGGGGGTGAGACCCAGTACTTC. Translation: CASRLTGGGETQYF.

This clonotype occurred many times. The chain joins TRBV11-1 to TRBJ2-2; no clear D. The CDR3 spans 14 residues. V dropped 1 base and J dropped 5 bases, with 8 bases sitting between them. The germline gives CDR1 SGHAT, CDR2 FQDESV (reference sequence). The CDR3 DNA is TGTGCCAGCAGCTTAGGCCAGCCGACCGGGGAGCTGTTTTTT. Protein: CASSLGQPTGELFF.

The chain couples TRBV6-9 to TRBJ2-3, with 8 nucleotides matching TRBD2. The V gene's germline CDR1 is MNHGY and CDR2 SVAAGI. V dropped 4 bases and J dropped 4; count of bases not matched to a gene: 7. The CDR3 sequence is 15 residues long. The CDR3 spells CASSLSGSRADTQYF. The CDR3 nucleotides read TGTGCCAGCAGTTTGAGCGGGAGTCGGGCAGATACGCAGTATTTT.

Notes on this clonotype: Possible read error: a much larger clone is one base away. V usage is TRBV6-1 and J usage is TRBJ2-3; TRBD1 might be the D (5 bases). Judging by the DNA end, TRBJ1-5 fits better; the J call may be wrong. The CDR3 spans 19 residues. From germline, CDR1 is MNHNS and CDR2 SASEGT. CDR3 nucleotide sequence: TGTGCCAGCAGTGAAACGTTGGGGGGACTAGCGGGCTCCACAGATACGCAGCATTTT. It codes for CASSETLGGLAGSTDTQHF.

This clonotype showed up many times. The V gene is TRBV5-1, the J gene TRBJ2-1; 8 bases align to TRBD2. CDR3 length: 15 residues. V gave up 7 bases and J gave up 0 bases; unmatched junction bases: 6. Germline V gene sequence: CDR1 SGHRS, CDR2 YFSETQ. CDR3 residues: CASGTSGSSYNEQFF. The CDR3 bases are TGCGCCAGCGGGACAAGCGGGAGCTCCTACAATGAGCAGTTCTTC.